This TCR beta chain is drawn from a study of blood T cell repertoires in COVID-19. The V segment lost 4 bases and the J segment 5 bases; nucleotides outside the gene matches: 3. The germline CDR1 and CDR2 sequences are LGHDT and YNNKEL (reference sequence). The CDR3 has 13 amino acids. In the authors' methods: Estimation of nucleated cell counts relied on the amplification of reference gene primers. Produced via immunoSEQ multiplex PCR; TCRdb's table is partial and in-frame only. V and J calls and clone size are given by that table; D and trimming were obtained from the DNA. The sample holds fewer than 180,000 clones, approximately 86% seen once.

The rearrangement uses TRBV3-1 (or the pseudogene TRBV3-2) and TRBJ1-2, with TRBD1 identical over 8 bases. Sequences were obtained from peripheral blood. This clonotype was obtained from a man between 65 and 85 years old with acute or convalescent COVID-19. CDR3 DNA sequence: TGTGCCAGCAGCCCCACAGGGGGGTATGGCTACACCTTC. Translation: CASSPTGGYGYTF.